These 20 T cell receptor beta chains were sequenced from one sample in a study of T cell changes during pregnancy in multiple sclerosis. Sequencing was performed with immunoSEQ multiplex PCR; in TCRdb, only in-frame clones are kept and a portion is missing. The sample yields under 50,000 clones, about 90% seen once. This sample comprised CD4+ T cells from peripheral blood mononuclear cells, obtained in the second trimester of pregnancy. Receptors were obtained from a female donor in good health, enrolled as a control in a pregnancy study.

J is TRBJ1-6 and V is TRBV6-5; a weak D match, TRBD1 (5 bases). Germline-derived CDR1 and CDR2 are MNHEY and SVGAGI. Between the trimmed V and J ends, which lost 4 bases and 10 bases, there was a span of 17 bases. This CDR3 comprises 15 residues. The CDR3 is CASSLFFLGGSPLHF. CDR3 DNA: TGTGCCAGCAGTTTGTTTTTCCTCGGGGGATCACCCCTCCACTTT.

The chain employs TRBV7-9 and TRBJ2-1; 9 nucleotides line up with TRBD2. The CDR3 covers 15 residues. Germline-derived CDR1 and CDR2 are SEHNR and FQNEAQ (reference sequence). V trimming: 4 bases; J trimming: 8 bases; junction bases outside the gene matches: 9. This CDR3 is CASSWRGGEVDEQFF. CDR3 DNA: TGTGCCAGCAGCTGGCGGGGGGGAGAAGTAGATGAGCAGTTCTTC. Variable domain in full (rest from reference TRBV7-9 and TRBJ2-1): DTGVSQNPRHKITKRGQNVTFRCDPISEHNRLYWYRQTLGQGPEFLTYFQNEAQLEKSRLLSDRFSAERPKGSFSTLEIQRTEQGDSAMYLCASSWRGGEVDEQFFGPGTRLTVL.

The chain recombines TRBV5-4 with TRBJ2-3; 9 bases fit TRBD2. V lost 3 bases and J lost 3; bases outside the gene matches: 5. Germline-derived CDR1 and CDR2 are SGHNT and YYREEE (reference sequence). There are 15 residues in the CDR3. The DNA for the CDR3 is TGTGCCAGCAGCTCGCTAGCGGGGTATACAGATACGCAGTATTTT. It encodes CASSSLAGYTDTQYF. The full variable domain, in which reference TRBV5-4 and TRBJ2-3 provide the parts outside the CDR3, is ETGVTQSPTHLIKTRGQQVTLRCSSQSGHNTVSWYQQALGQGPQFIFQYYREEENGRGNFPPRFSGLQFPNYSSELNVNALELDDSALYLCASSSLAGYTDTQYFGPGTRLTVL.

The chain employs TRBV7-3 and TRBJ1-1, with TRBD1 as a possible D gene (5 bases). Between the trimmed V and J ends, which lost 3 bases and 3 bases, there was a span of 11 bases. This CDR3 has 14 residues. Germline V CDR1 and CDR2: SGHTA, FQGTGA. This CDR3 is CASSFEGADTEAFF. CDR3 sequence (DNA): TGTGCCAGCAGCTTCGAAGGGGCGGACACTGAAGCTTTCTTT. Drawing the rest from reference TRBV7-3 and TRBJ1-1, the complete variable domain is GAGVSQTPSNKVTEKGKYVELRCDPISGHTALYWYRQSLGQGPEFLIYFQGTGAADDSGLPNDRFFAVRPEGSVSTLKIQRTERGDSAVYLCASSFEGADTEAFFGQGTRLTVV.

This clone was counted a few times. The rearrangement links TRBV4-3 to TRBJ1-6; maybe TRBD1 (6 bases). The CDR3 loop spans 15 amino acids. Germline CDR1 and CDR2: LGHNA and YSLEER. With 1 base removed from V and 7 bases from J, the gap between germline ends came to 11 bases. The CDR3, as DNA: TGCGCCAGCAGCCAAGGCGGACAGATAAATTCACCCCTCCACTTT. Amino acid sequence: CASSQGGQINSPLHF.

The chain combines TRBV14 with TRBJ2-5, with 8 bases that match TRBD1. The V gene end was trimmed by 5 bases and the J gene end by 9 bases; junction bases not matched to a gene: 2. The CDR3 is 11 amino acids. In germline, CDR1 is SGHDN, CDR2 FVKESK. The CDR3 loop is CASSSGQAQYF. The CDR3 DNA reads TGTGCCAGCAGCTCGGGACAGGCCCAGTACTTC.

The chain is built from TRBV10-1 and TRBJ1-5, with 7 nucleotides matching TRBD1. The CDR3 totals 16 residues. The V segment lost 2 bases and the J segment 7 bases; nucleotides outside the gene matches: 11. Per germline, CDR1 WNHNN and CDR2 SYGVQD (reference sequence). The CDR3 sequence is CASSEDDRERVQPQHF. The CDR3 DNA sequence: TGCGCCAGCAGTGAGGACGACAGGGAACGGGTCCAGCCCCAGCATTTT.

The chain combines TRBV11-3 with TRBJ2-3; 15 bases fit TRBD2. Per the germline V gene, CDR1 is SGHNT and CDR2 is YENEEA. Germline trimming cut 3 bases from V and 5 bases from J; bases unmatched to any gene: 6. This CDR3 comprises 17 residues. This CDR3 reads CASSLQGLAGGRDTQYF. CDR3 in DNA: TGTGCCAGCAGCTTGCAAGGACTAGCGGGGGGGCGAGATACGCAGTATTTT.

The V gene is TRBV28, the J gene TRBJ1-4; the match to TRBD1 covers 7 bases. The CDR3 loop spans 14 amino acids. With V trimmed by 2 bases and J by 8 bases, 5 bases remained unmatched. The V gene's germline CDR1 is MDHEN and CDR2 SYDVKM. The DNA for the CDR3 is TGTGCCAGCAGTTTAGAGGGGGCGGAAGAAAAACTGTTTTTT. Translating gives CASSLEGAEEKLFF.

This clone was detected only a few times. The rearrangement uses TRBV15 and TRBJ1-6; 7 bases line up with TRBD1. This CDR3 comprises 16 residues. V shed 0 bases and J 10 bases; nucleotides not matched to a gene: 9. The germline CDR1 and CDR2 sequences are LNHNV and YYDKDF (reference sequence). This CDR3 reads CATSRDPPGGNSPLHF. The CDR3 DNA is TGTGCCACCAGCAGAGATCCGCCAGGGGGGAACTCACCCCTCCACTTT.

The CDR3 loop reads CASSFRQGNGDTQYF. CDR3 nucleotide sequence: TGTGCCAGCAGCTTTAGACAGGGGAATGGAGATACGCAGTATTTT. The rearrangement joins TRBV13 to TRBJ2-3; 8 bases match TRBD1. V lost 3 bases, J lost 5 bases, and 7 bases stayed unmatched. Germline V CDR1 and CDR2: PRHDT, FYEKMQ (reference sequence). The CDR3 has 15 amino acids. The full variable domain, in which reference TRBV13 and TRBJ2-3 provide the parts outside the CDR3, is AAGVIQSPRHLIKEKRETATLKCYPIPRHDTVYWYQQGPGQDPQFLISFYEKMQSDKGSIPDRFSAQQFSDYHSELNMSSLELGDSALYFCASSFRQGNGDTQYFGPGTRLTVL.

The rearrangement joins TRBV6-1 to TRBJ1-3, with D perhaps TRBD1 (6 bases). Trimming took 6 bases from V and 1 from J, leaving 13 bases between them. The CDR3 is made up of 15 amino acids. CDR1 MNHNS and CDR2 SASEGT come from the germline V gene. CDR3 DNA: TGTGCCAGCAGGCTACAGGGTGGGTCTGGAAACACCATATATTTT. It specifies CASRLQGGSGNTIYF.

V gene TRBV5-1 combines with J gene TRBJ2-2, with TRBD2 as a possible D gene (6 bases). Trimming left V 1 base short and J 7 bases short, with 8 bases between. The CDR3 spans 13 residues. The germline CDR1 and CDR2 sequences are SGHRS and YFSETQ. CDR3 DNA sequence: TGCGCCAGCAGCTTGAATAGCGGCGGGGAGCTGTTTTTT. Amino acids: CASSLNSGGELFF.

This clone has a single count. The chain has TRBV12-5 and TRBJ1-1; 10 nucleotides align to TRBD1. V shed 5 bases and J 6 bases; nucleotides not matched to a gene: 6. The length of the CDR3 is 14 residues. Germline lookup yields CDR1 LGHNT and CDR2 FRNRAP. This CDR3 is CASGLYGQGAEAFF. The CDR3 bases are TGTGCTAGTGGTCTATACGGACAGGGGGCTGAAGCTTTCTTT.

This clone was counted once. This rearrangement joins TRBV7-2 to TRBJ2-7; no definite D call. Germline CDR1 SGHTA, CDR2 FQGNSA. V shed 1 base and J shed 2 bases, with 6 bases lying between them. This CDR3 region has 13 residues. The CDR3, as DNA: TGTGCCAGCAGCTTAGAAACTGCCTACGAGCAGTACTTC. Translated: CASSLETAYEQYF.

The genes are TRBV6-1 and TRBJ1-2; 9 nucleotides agree with TRBD1. The V and J ends lost 1 base and 1 base, in that order; junction bases with no gene match: 4. The CDR3 covers 16 residues. Germline loops: CDR1 MNHNS, CDR2 SASEGT. The CDR3 nucleotides are TGTGCCAGCAGTGAAGGGGGACAGGGCTATAACTATGGCTACACCTTC. Protein product: CASSEGGQGYNYGYTF.

This clone was found once. The CDR3 spells CASSTRDTETQYF. DNA of the CDR3: TGTGCCAGCTCAACCCGGGACACAGAGACCCAGTACTTC. The chain joins TRBV18 to TRBJ2-5, with D possibly TRBD1 on 6 matching bases. CDR1 and CDR2 from the germline V gene are KGHSH and LQKENI. This CDR3 has 13 amino acids. Trimming took 5 bases from V and 4 from J, leaving 11 bases between them.

V gene TRBV4-3 combines with J gene TRBJ1-5, with D hard to call. The CDR3 extends over 14 amino acids. Trimming left V 0 bases short and J 3 bases short, with 6 bases between. Germline CDR1 reads LGHNA; CDR2 reads YSLEER. This chain's CDR3 is CASSQDVYNQPQHF. CDR3 sequence (DNA): TGCGCCAGCAGCCAAGATGTGTACAATCAGCCCCAGCATTTT.

This chain uses TRBV11-2 with TRBJ1-2; D call uncertain. Germline CDR1 SGHAT, CDR2 FQNNGV. The ends were cut back, 4 bases at V and 3 bases at J, with 9 bases in the middle. The CDR3 covers 13 residues. CDR3 nucleotide sequence: TGTGCCAGCAGCTCTCCCGGAGACTATGGCTACACCTTC. Amino acids: CASSSPGDYGYTF.

The gene calls are TRBV11-2 and TRBJ2-5, with D tentatively TRBD2 (5 bases). The CDR3 consists of 16 residues. In germline, CDR1 is SGHAT, CDR2 FQNNGV. The V end was cut by 1 base, the J end by 5 bases, with 17 bases between. The DNA of the CDR3 is TGTGCCAGCAGCTTAGTTGGGTCCGGGATCGGGGAGACCCAGTACTTC. The encoded protein is CASSLVGSGIGETQYF.